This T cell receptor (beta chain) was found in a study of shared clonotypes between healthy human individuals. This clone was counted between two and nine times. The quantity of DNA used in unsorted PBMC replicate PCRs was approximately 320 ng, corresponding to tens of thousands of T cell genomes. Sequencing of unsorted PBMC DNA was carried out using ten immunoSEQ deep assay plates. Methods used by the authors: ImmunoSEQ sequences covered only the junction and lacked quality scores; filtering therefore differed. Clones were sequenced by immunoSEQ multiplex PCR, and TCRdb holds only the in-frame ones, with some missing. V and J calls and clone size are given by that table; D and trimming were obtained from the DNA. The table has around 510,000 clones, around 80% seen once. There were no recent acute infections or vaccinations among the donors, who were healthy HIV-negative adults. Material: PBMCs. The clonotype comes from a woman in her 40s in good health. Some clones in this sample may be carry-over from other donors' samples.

CDR3 in DNA: TGTGCCAGTAGTTTAGGGTCGGCTAATGAAAAACTGTTTTTT. It translates to CASSLGSANEKLFF. V gene TRBV19 combines with J gene TRBJ1-4; D is uncertain. V gave up 5 bases and J gave up 3 bases, with 10 bases separating them. The CDR3 contains 14 residues. Germline V gives CDR1 LNHDA, CDR2 SQIVND (reference sequence).